This T cell receptor beta chain was observed in a study of blood T cells in healthy people across ages. The V end lost 7 bases, the J end lost 4 bases, and 16 bases lay between the germline ends. This CDR3 has 14 residues. Germline CDR1 LGHNA, CDR2 YNFKEQ. Primed by a sample-barcoded 5' primer and a J-beta primer mix, a second PCR proceeded for roughly 7 to 11 cycles. TCRdb independently ran MiXCR on the 5' RACE reads; one entry per CDR3 protein. The sample includes approximately 360,000 distinct CDR3 sequences, about half seen only once; the top ten take under 65%. The sequence derives from a man aged 60 to 75 in good health. The chain employs TRBV4-2 and TRBJ1-2, with D uncertain. Sequenced input: blood. The CDR3 bases are TGTGCCAGCACCCCACTAGACGGCTCCTATGGCTACACCTTC. Amino acids: CASTPLDGSYGYTF.